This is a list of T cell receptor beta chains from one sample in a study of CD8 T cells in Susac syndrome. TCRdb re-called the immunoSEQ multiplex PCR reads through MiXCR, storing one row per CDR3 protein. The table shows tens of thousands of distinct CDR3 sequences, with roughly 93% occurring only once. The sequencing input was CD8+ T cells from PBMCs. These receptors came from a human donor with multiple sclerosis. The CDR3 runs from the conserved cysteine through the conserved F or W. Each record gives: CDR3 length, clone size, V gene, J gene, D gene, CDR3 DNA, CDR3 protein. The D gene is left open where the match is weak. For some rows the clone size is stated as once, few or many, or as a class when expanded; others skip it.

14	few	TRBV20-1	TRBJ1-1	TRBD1	TGCAGTGCTAGAGATGGGGCAGGGGGACCTGAAGCTTTCTTT	CSARDGAGGPEAFF
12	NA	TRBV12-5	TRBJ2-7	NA	TGTGCTAGTGGCTATGGCTCCTACGAGCAGTACTTC	CASGYGSYEQYF
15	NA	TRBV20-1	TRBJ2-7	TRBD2	TGCAGTGCTAGAGATCTGGGACTAGCGGGGGGGGAGCAGTACTTC	CSARDLGLAGGEQYF
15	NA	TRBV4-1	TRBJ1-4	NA	TGCGCCAGCAGCCAAGACGGGACCGTTCCTGAAAAACTGTTTTTT	CASSQDGTVPEKLFF
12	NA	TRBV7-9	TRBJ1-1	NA	TGTGCCAGCAGCCCAAGTATTTCTGAAGCTTTCTTT	CASSPSISEAFF
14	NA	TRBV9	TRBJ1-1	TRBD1	TGTGCCAGCAGCGCCGGGACAGCAGCTTATGAAGCTTTCTTT	CASSAGTAAYEAFF
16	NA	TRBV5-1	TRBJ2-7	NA	TGCGCCAGCAGCTTGGTTGGGGCCCGAATCTCCTACGAGCAGTACTTC	CASSLVGARISYEQYF
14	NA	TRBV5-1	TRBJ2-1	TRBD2	TGCGCCAGCAGCTTTTGGGGGGGGTACAATGAGCAGTTCTTC	CASSFWGGYNEQFF
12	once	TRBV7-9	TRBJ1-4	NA	TGTGCCAGCAGTAATGGGGGACAAAAACTGTTTTTT	CASSNGGQKLFF
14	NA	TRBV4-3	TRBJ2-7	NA	TGCGCCAGCAGCCAAGAAAGGGAGAGTTACGAGCAGTACTTC	CASSQERESYEQYF
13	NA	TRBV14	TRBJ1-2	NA	TGTGCCAGCAGCCGAGAACACAACTATGGCTACACCTTC	CASSREHNYGYTF
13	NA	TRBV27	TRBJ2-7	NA	TGTGCCAGCAGTTTACTGACAGCCTACGAGCAGTACTTC	CASSLLTAYEQYF
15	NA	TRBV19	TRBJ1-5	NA	TGTGCCAGTAGTAGCACAGGGTTCAGCAATCAGCCCCAGCATTTT	CASSSTGFSNQPQHF
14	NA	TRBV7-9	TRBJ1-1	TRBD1	TGTGCCAGCAGCTTAGGACAGGGGCCCCCTGAAGCTTTCTTT	CASSLGQGPPEAFF
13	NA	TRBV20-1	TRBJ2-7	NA	TGCAGTGCTAGAGATAGCGTCTCCTACGAGCAGTACTTC	CSARDSVSYEQYF
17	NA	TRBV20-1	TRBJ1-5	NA	TGCAGTGCTAGTGTCTCTCTTCAGGTCTATAGCAATCAGCCCCAGCATTTT	CSASVSLQVYSNQPQHF
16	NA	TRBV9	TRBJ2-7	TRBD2	TGTGCCAGCAGCGGGGGGGGGACGGATTACTCCTACGAGCAGTACTTC	CASSGGGTDYSYEQYF
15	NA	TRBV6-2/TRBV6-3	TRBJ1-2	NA	TGTGCCAGCAGTTACGGGGGGGCGATGTCCTATGGCTACACCTTC	CASSYGGAMSYGYTF
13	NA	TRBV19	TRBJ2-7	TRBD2	TGTGCCACCGGAGCGGGAAGCTCCTACGAGCAGTACTTC	CATGAGSSYEQYF
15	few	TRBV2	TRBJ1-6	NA	TGTGCCAGCAGTGGGCGGGGCTCCTATAATTCCCCCCTCCACTTT	CASSGRGSYNSPLHF
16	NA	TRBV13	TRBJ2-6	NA	TGTGCCAGCAGCCCGGGCGTCCGCTCTGGGGCCAACGTCCTGACTTTC	CASSPGVRSGANVLTF
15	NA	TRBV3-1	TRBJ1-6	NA	TGTGCCAGCAGCCAAGATAGAGGGGCAAATTCACCCCTCCACTTT	CASSQDRGANSPLHF
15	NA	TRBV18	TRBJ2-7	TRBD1	TGTGCCAGCTCACCGACAGGGGCGATCTTAAACGAGCAGTACTTC	CASSPTGAILNEQYF
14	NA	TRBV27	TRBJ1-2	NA	TGTGCCAGCAGAATCAGGGGCTCTAACTATGGCTACACCTTC	CASRIRGSNYGYTF
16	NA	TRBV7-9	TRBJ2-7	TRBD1	TGTGCCAGCAGCTCTCGAGACAGGGGGCGCGGTTACGAGCAGTACTTC	CASSSRDRGRGYEQYF
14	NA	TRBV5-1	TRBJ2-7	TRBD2	TGCGCCAGCAGCCCTGCGGGGGGGATGGGCGAGCAGTACTTC	CASSPAGGMGEQYF
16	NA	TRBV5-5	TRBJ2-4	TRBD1	TGTGCCAGCAGTAATACAGGGGCACTGGCCAAAAACATTCAGTACTTC	CASSNTGALAKNIQYF
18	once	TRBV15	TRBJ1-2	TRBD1	TGTGCCACCAGCAGAGACAACGGGGACAGTTCCCTTAACTATGGCTACACCTTC	CATSRDNGDSSLNYGYTF
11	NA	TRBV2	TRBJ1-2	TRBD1	TGTGGGAACAGGGGGTCCTATGGCTACACCTTC	CGNRGSYGYTF
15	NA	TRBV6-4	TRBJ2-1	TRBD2	TGTGCCAGCAGTGTAGCGGGGGGAACGACTAATGAGCAGTTCTTC	CASSVAGGTTNEQFF
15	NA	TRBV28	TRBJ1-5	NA	TGTGCCAGCTTCGATGGACAGAATAGCAATCAGCCCCAGCATTTT	CASFDGQNSNQPQHF
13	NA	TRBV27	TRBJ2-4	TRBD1	TGTGCCAGCACGCGACAGGGGGCGGACATTCAGTACTTC	CASTRQGADIQYF
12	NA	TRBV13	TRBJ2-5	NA	TGTGCCAGCAGCTTAGAGGGGGAGACCCAGTACTTC	CASSLEGETQYF
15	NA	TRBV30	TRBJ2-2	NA	TGTGCGGGAGTAGCGAGACGGCGAAACACCGGGGAGCTGTTTTTT	CAGVARRRNTGELFF
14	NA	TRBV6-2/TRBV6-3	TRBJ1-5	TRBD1	TGTGCCAGCAGTCTAACAGGGGGCGGAGAGCCCCAGCATTTT	CASSLTGGGEPQHF
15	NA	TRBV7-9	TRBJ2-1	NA	TGTGCCAGCAGCTTAAACCGTGAGTTATTCAATGAGCAGTTCTTC	CASSLNRELFNEQFF
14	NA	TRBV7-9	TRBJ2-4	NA	TGTGCCAGCAGCTTAAGGGGGGGCAAAAACATTCAGTACTTC	CASSLRGGKNIQYF
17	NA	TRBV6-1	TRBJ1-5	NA	TGTGCCAGCACCTACGAATCCGCGCACTATAGCAATCAGCCCCAGCATTTT	CASTYESAHYSNQPQHF
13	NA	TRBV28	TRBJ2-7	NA	TGTGCCAGCAGTTTATGGGGGGTATACGAGCAGTACTTC	CASSLWGVYEQYF
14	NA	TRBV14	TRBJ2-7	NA	TGTGCCAGCAGCCCGGAAGGACGATTGTACGAGCAGTACTTC	CASSPEGRLYEQYF
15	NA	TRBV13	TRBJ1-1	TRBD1	TGTGCCAGCAGCTTAGTGGCAGGGGGCTTCACTGAAGCTTTCTTT	CASSLVAGGFTEAFF
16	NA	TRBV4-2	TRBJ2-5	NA	TGTGCCAGCAGCCAAGAAGCCGGGACACGTCAAGAGACCCAGTACTTC	CASSQEAGTRQETQYF
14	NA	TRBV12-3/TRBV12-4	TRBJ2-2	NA	TGTGCCAGCAGTCCAGGGGGGTTGTCAGGGGAGCTGTTTTTT	CASSPGGLSGELFF
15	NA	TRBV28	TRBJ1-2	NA	TGTGCCAGCAGTTTATGGTCCAGGAGTAACTATGGCTACACCTTC	CASSLWSRSNYGYTF
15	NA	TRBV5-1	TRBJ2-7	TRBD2	TGCGCCAGCAGGATTACGGCTAGCGGGGCCTACGAGCAGTACTTC	CASRITASGAYEQYF
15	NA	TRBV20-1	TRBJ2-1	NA	TGCAGTGCTAGCGACTTCGAGGGGTACTACAATGAGCAGTTCTTC	CSASDFEGYYNEQFF
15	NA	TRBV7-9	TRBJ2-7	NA	TGTGCCAGCAGCTTATTGGGGGGCGGCACCTACGAGCAGTACTTC	CASSLLGGGTYEQYF
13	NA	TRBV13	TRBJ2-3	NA	TGTGCCAGCAGCCTCGCTAAGTGGGATACGCAGTATTTT	CASSLAKWDTQYF
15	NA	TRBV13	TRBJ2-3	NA	TGTGCCAGCAGCCAACGGTCGGGAAGCACAGATACGCAGTATTTT	CASSQRSGSTDTQYF